Listed below are T cell receptor beta chains from one sample, sequenced in a study of T cell responses to AZD1222 COVID-19 vaccine. Assay used: immunoSEQ multiplex PCR; TCRdb lists only in-frame clones, some missing. The table lists 170,000 or so clones, roughly 87% of them singletons. The sequenced sample was peripheral blood, obtained on day 0 of AZD1222 vaccination. The receptor source for this set is an adult in good health. Each CDR3 is given with its conserved first and last residue. The D gene is left open where the match is weak. The size field is filled for only some rows; it gives once, few, many or a size class.

j_call v_call d_call clone_size cdr3_aa cdr3_nt
TRBJ2-3 TRBV5-6 . . CASSDPGRGGLTDTQYF TGTGCCAGCAGCGACCCTGGAAGGGGGGGCCTCACAGATACGCAGTATTTT
TRBJ1-4 TRBV7-2 . . CASSSGAKRTNEKLFF TGTGCCAGCAGCTCAGGAGCGAAAAGAACTAATGAAAAACTGTTTTTT
TRBJ2-7 TRBV10-3 TRBD1 . CAISESLGTGKGQGEQYF TGTGCCATCAGTGAGTCCCTCGGGACAGGGAAAGGGCAAGGCGAGCAGTACTTC
TRBJ1-4 TRBV2 . . CASEYGREKLFF TGTGCCAGCGAGTATGGTCGAGAAAAACTGTTTTTT
TRBJ1-3 TRBV9 . . CASSAPRGNTIYF TGTGCCAGCAGCGCACCGAGGGGAAACACCATATATTTT
TRBJ2-1 TRBV7-3 TRBD2 . CASSRRPGTSGTDYNEQFF TGTGCCAGCAGCCGACGTCCCGGGACTAGCGGGACTGACTACAATGAGCAGTTCTTC
TRBJ1-6 TRBV30 . . CAWRLQPENNSPLHF TGTGCCTGGAGGCTACAACCAGAAAATAATTCACCCCTCCACTTT
TRBJ2-1 TRBV5-1 TRBD2 . CASSQREPLYNEQFF TGCGCCAGCAGCCAGCGGGAGCCCCTCTACAATGAGCAGTTCTTC
TRBJ2-2 TRBV19 . . CASRPGQIYTGELFF TGTGCCAGTAGACCCGGACAGATTTACACCGGGGAGCTGTTTTTT
TRBJ2-7 TRBV7-9 . once CASSIGGYEQYF TGTGCCAGCAGCATAGGGGGTTACGAGCAGTACTTC
TRBJ2-7 TRBV19 . once CASTKGHGGYEQYF TGTGCCAGTACCAAGGGTCACGGTGGGTACGAGCAGTACTTC
TRBJ2-5 TRBV12-3/TRBV12-4 . . CASEGPLRETQYF TGTGCCAGCGAAGGCCCCTTAAGGGAGACCCAGTACTTC
TRBJ2-3 TRBV3-1/TRBV3-2 TRBD2 . CASSQLTSGSDTQYF TGTGCCAGCAGCCAGCTTACTAGCGGGAGTGATACGCAGTATTTT
TRBJ1-2 TRBV19 . . CASSTEVGGGYTF TGTGCCAGTAGTACAGAGGTCGGAGGAGGTTACACCTTC
TRBJ1-1 TRBV7-2 TRBD1 . CASSFKPGQGKAFF TGTGCCAGCAGCTTCAAACCGGGACAGGGAAAAGCTTTCTTT
TRBJ2-7 TRBV6-5 TRBD2 . CASRLSGRGSYEQYF TGTGCCAGCAGACTTAGCGGGAGGGGCTCCTACGAGCAGTACTTC
TRBJ1-2 TRBV28 . . CAAGSSVNYGYTF TGTGCCGCCGGGTCTTCAGTTAACTATGGCTACACCTTC
TRBJ2-7 TRBV7-9 TRBD1 . CASSFAGTGQEQYF TGTGCCAGCAGCTTTGCCGGGACAGGGCAAGAGCAGTACTTC
TRBJ1-1 TRBV6-5 . . CTHSGAATEAFF TGTACTCACTCGGGGGCGGCGACTGAAGCTTTCTTT
TRBJ1-2 TRBV30 . . CAWRELGGYTF TGTGCCTGGAGAGAGCTCGGTGGCTACACCTTC
TRBJ2-3 TRBV7-2 TRBD2 . CASSLVGTSGADTQYF TGTGCCAGCAGCTTAGTCGGGACTAGCGGAGCAGATACGCAGTATTTT
TRBJ2-7 TRBV7-2 TRBD1 . CASSLRQGNYEQYF TGTGCCAGCAGCCTTAGACAGGGGAACTACGAGCAGTACTTC
TRBJ1-5 TRBV18 . few CASSPLRGENQPQHF TGTGCCAGCTCACCACTCCGGGGGGAAAATCAGCCCCAGCATTTT
TRBJ1-6 TRBV27 . . CASSSRPYNSPLHF TGTGCCAGCAGTTCGAGGCCCTATAATTCACCCCTCCACTTT
TRBJ2-7 TRBV7-9 . . CASSLEPVAYEQYF TGTGCCAGCAGCTTAGAGCCCGTGGCGTACGAGCAGTACTTC
TRBJ1-5 TRBV4-1 . . CASSQVRGMSQPQHF TGCGCCAGCAGCCAAGTAAGAGGGATGAGTCAGCCCCAGCATTTT
TRBJ2-7 TRBV4-1 TRBD2 . CASSLAPQTSGIYYEQYF TGCGCCAGCAGCCTGGCCCCCCAAACTAGCGGGATTTACTACGAGCAGTACTTC
TRBJ1-2 TRBV20-1 TRBD1 . CSASDRGEGYTF TGCAGTGCTAGTGACAGGGGTGAAGGCTACACCTTC
TRBJ1-6 TRBV28 TRBD1 . CASSLGTGNSPLHF TGTGCCAGCAGCCTGGGGACAGGGAATTCACCCCTCCACTTT
TRBJ2-7 TRBV5-1 TRBD2 . CASRGRLAAEQYF TGCGCCAGCAGGGGGAGACTAGCGGCCGAGCAGTACTTC
TRBJ2-7 TRBV10-3 TRBD1 once CAISDRTGGFSEQYF TGTGCCATCAGTGACCGGACAGGGGGCTTCTCCGAGCAGTACTTC
TRBJ1-6 TRBV30 TRBD1 . CAWSPGTANSPLHF TGTGCCTGGAGCCCCGGGACAGCTAATTCACCCCTCCACTTT
TRBJ2-1 TRBV6-5 . . CASSYPRAGNTSEQFF TGTGCCAGCAGTTACCCGAGGGCGGGGAATACCAGTGAGCAGTTCTTC
TRBJ2-3 TRBV9 . . CASSVGTRRSTDTQYF TGTGCCAGCAGCGTAGGGACCAGGCGAAGCACAGATACGCAGTATTTT
TRBJ1-4 TRBV4-2 . . CASSQAGRGNEKLFF TGTGCCAGCAGCCAAGCGGGCAGGGGTAATGAAAAACTGTTTTTT
TRBJ1-1 TRBV20-1 . . CSARKGTEAFF TGCAGTGCTAGGAAAGGGACTGAAGCTTTCTTT
TRBJ2-5 TRBV29-1 TRBD2 . CSVEKLLAEEETQYF TGCAGCGTTGAAAAGTTGCTAGCGGAGGAGGAGACCCAGTACTTC
TRBJ2-1 TRBV3-1/TRBV3-2 . . CASSQVAHPYNEQFF TGTGCCAGCAGCCAAGTGGCTCACCCATACAATGAGCAGTTCTTC
TRBJ1-1 TRBV7-9 . . CASSLGLVTEAFF TGTGCCAGCAGCTTAGGACTAGTTACTGAAGCTTTCTTT